This T cell receptor beta chain emerged from a study of spatial heterogeneity in lung cancer. Trimming cost V 5 bases and J 0 bases, with 11 bases left between them. Germline V gene sequence: CDR1 MDHEN, CDR2 SYDVKM. The CDR3 spans 15 residues. This clonotype was counted a few times. TCRdb fed the 5' RACE reads into MiXCR, producing one record per CDR3 protein. The table has roughly 20,000 distinct CDR3 sequences, around 4.3% seen once. Specified time point: sample taken at primary tumor resection. Unsorted whole RNA of tumor, nontumor lung or frozen PBMC was sequenced. The chain employs TRBV28 and TRBJ2-1; D remains unclear. The material was PBMCs, obtained at surgery. This TCR derives from a male donor with early-stage non-small cell lung cancer. The CDR3 is CASSRISLSYNEQFF. The CDR3 nucleotides are TGTGCCAGCAGTCGTATTAGCCTCTCCTACAATGAGCAGTTCTTC.